A selection of T cell receptor beta chains follows, all from one sample in a study of T cells in Graves' hyperthyroidism and ophthalmopathy. MiXCR, applied by TCRdb to the multiplex PCR reads, yields one record per CDR3 protein. The table shows about 560,000 distinct CDR3 sequences, with 15% to 20% occurring only once. Sequenced input: blood. These TCRs come from a young woman with Graves' hyperthyroidism. The CDR3 runs from the conserved cysteine through the conserved F or W. D genes are given only for firm matches. Not all rows give a size; the values are once, few, many and, for expanded clones, a class.

d_gene	abundance	v_gene	j_gene	CDR3aa	CDR3nt
TRBD2	many	TRBV11-2	TRBJ2-5	CASSLDANPSGRRETQYF	TGTGCCAGCAGCTTAGATGCGAATCCTAGCGGGAGACGGGAGACCCAGTACTTC
-	few	TRBV6-1	TRBJ1-4	CASSDRPPTNEKLFF	TGTGCCAGCAGTGACAGGCCTCCAACTAATGAAAAACTGTTTTTT
-	-	TRBV10-2	TRBJ1-1	CASSESSNTEAFF	TGCGCCAGCAGTGAGTCTTCCAACACTGAAGCTTTCTTT
-	many	TRBV12-3/TRBV12-4	TRBJ1-4	CASSYRLRPESNEKLFF	TGTGCCAGCAGTTATCGACTAAGGCCGGAGTCAAATGAAAAACTGTTTTTT
-	few	TRBV4-3	TRBJ2-7	CASSPDRDKAYEQYF	TGCGCCAGCAGTCCAGACCGAGACAAAGCCTACGAGCAGTACTTC
-	-	TRBV15	TRBJ2-7	CATSSLGGSYEQYF	TGTGCCACCAGCAGCCTTGGGGGCTCCTACGAGCAGTACTTC
-	few	TRBV28	TRBJ1-3	CASSLWSYGNTIYF	TGTGCCAGCAGTTTATGGAGTTACGGAAACACCATATATTTT
-	-	TRBV6-5	TRBJ2-1	CASSLSGELIF	TGTGCCAGCAGTTTGTCAGGCGAGCTTATCTTC
-	few	TRBV7-9	TRBJ1-4	CASSFGEGKLFF	TGTGCCAGCAGCTTCGGGGAGGGGAAACTGTTTTTT
TRBD1	-	TRBV28	TRBJ1-4	CASTMGDRRGEKLFF	TGTGCCAGCACAATGGGGGACAGGAGAGGTGAAAAACTGTTTTTT
-	-	TRBV5-6	TRBJ1-1	CASGLLNRLVMNTEAFF	TGTGCCAGCGGCTTGTTGAATCGGCTCGTGATGAACACTGAAGCTTTCTTT
TRBD2	few	TRBV18	TRBJ2-1	CASSPTSAVGHEQFF	TGTGCCAGCTCACCTACTAGCGCGGTCGGCCATGAGCAGTTCTTC
TRBD1	many	TRBV7-2	TRBJ2-5	CASSKDRGLGETQYF	TGTGCCAGCAGCAAAGACAGGGGGCTAGGAGAGACCCAGTACTTC
-	many	TRBV12-5	TRBJ1-1	CASGFGSAEAFF	TGTGCTAGTGGTTTTGGGTCGGCTGAAGCTTTCTTT
-	many	TRBV30	TRBJ1-2	CAWSPGPRVYGYTF	TGTGCCTGGAGTCCGGGACCCCGCGTCTATGGCTACACCTTC
TRBD2	many	TRBV7-2	TRBJ2-7	CASSLYNSAGVYEQYF	TGTGCCAGCAGCTTATATAACTCAGCGGGGGTATACGAGCAGTACTTC
TRBD2	many	TRBV12-3/TRBV12-4	TRBJ2-1	CASSLNAGGYNEQFF	TGTGCCAGCAGTTTGAATGCGGGAGGTTACAATGAGCAGTTCTTC
-	many	TRBV5-1	TRBJ2-3	CATGGDTQYF	TGCGCCACAGGCGGGGATACGCAGTATTTT
-	few	TRBV12-3/TRBV12-4	TRBJ2-1	CASAPGESSYNEQFF	TGTGCCAGCGCCCCCGGGGAGAGCTCCTACAATGAGCAGTTCTTC
-	few	TRBV5-1	TRBJ2-2	CASSSNTNTGELFF	TGCGCCAGCAGCTCCAACACGAACACCGGGGAGCTGTTTTTT
-	many	TRBV6-5	TRBJ2-3	CASSYERSADTQYF	TGTGCCAGCAGTTACGAGAGATCGGCAGATACGCAGTATTTT
-	-	TRBV5-6	TRBJ1-4	CASSSGAGASEKLFF	TGTGCCAGCAGCTCGGGGGCAGGGGCGAGTGAAAAACTGTTTTTT
TRBD1	many	TRBV6-1	TRBJ2-1	CASTDRTGMIDNEQFF	TGTGCCAGCACTGACAGGACAGGGATGATTGACAATGAGCAGTTCTTC
TRBD2	few	TRBV20-1	TRBJ2-4	CSARLAVAKNIQYF	TGCAGTGCCCGACTAGCGGTAGCCAAAAACATTCAGTACTTC
-	few	TRBV6-1	TRBJ2-3	CASSEWFLSTDTQYF	TGTGCCAGCAGTGAATGGTTCTTAAGCACAGATACGCAGTATTTT
TRBD2	few	TRBV29-1	TRBJ2-5	CSVGLAGIGETQYF	TGCAGCGTGGGACTAGCGGGGATCGGAGAGACCCAGTACTTC
TRBD2	-	TRBV6-5	TRBJ2-1	CASSYSGTSGSDEQFF	TGTGCCAGCAGTTACTCCGGGACTAGCGGGTCTGATGAGCAGTTCTTC
TRBD1	-	TRBV6-1	TRBJ1-1	CASSEIQGAITEAFF	TGTGCCAGCAGTGAAATACAGGGGGCGATCACTGAAGCTTTCTTT
TRBD2	-	TRBV6-2/TRBV6-3	TRBJ2-1	CASRYSGGDYNEQFF	TGTGCCAGCAGATATAGCGGGGGCGATTACAATGAGCAGTTCTTC
-	-	TRBV24-1	TRBJ1-3	CATSDSIGNTIYF	TGTGCCACCAGTGATTCCATTGGAAACACCATATATTTT
-	few	TRBV20-1	TRBJ1-1	CSGGRSYTEAFF	TGCAGTGGCGGAAGGTCCTACACTGAAGCTTTCTTT
-	few	TRBV7-9	TRBJ1-5	CASSLEGLNNQPQHF	TGTGCCAGCAGCTTAGAGGGACTGAACAATCAGCCCCAGCATTTT
TRBD1	-	TRBV5-1	TRBJ1-1	CASSLSSAASGGFVGAFF	TGCGCCAGCAGCTTGAGCTCAGCGGCGTCAGGGGGTTTTGTTGGAGCTTTCTTT
-	many	TRBV6-6	TRBJ1-4	CASSYSALSNEKLFF	TGTGCCAGCAGTTACTCGGCTCTCTCTAATGAAAAACTGTTTTTT
-	many	TRBV27	TRBJ1-2	CASSTTAGEYGYTF	TGTGCCAGCAGTACCACCGCAGGGGAGTATGGCTACACCTTC
-	-	TRBV3-1	TRBJ2-5	CASSQYSTRVELETQYF	TGTGCCAGCAGCCAATACTCTACTAGAGTAGAGTTGGAGACCCAGTACTTC
TRBD1	many	TRBV6-5	TRBJ1-1	CASSYEYRGASEAFF	TGTGCCAGCAGTTATGAGTACAGGGGGGCTTCTGAAGCTTTCTTT
TRBD2	many	TRBV20-1	TRBJ2-1	CSAGRLAGVSSYNEQFF	TGCAGTGCTGGGAGACTAGCGGGGGTGAGCTCCTACAATGAGCAGTTCTTC
TRBD1	many	TRBV3-1	TRBJ2-7	CASSQVVGQPPYEQYF	TGTGCCAGCAGCCAAGTGGTGGGACAGCCTCCCTACGAGCAGTACTTC
-	many	TRBV30	TRBJ2-3	CAWKPRGDTQYF	TGTGCCTGGAAGCCACGGGGGGATACGCAGTATTTT
-	many	TRBV12-3/TRBV12-4	TRBJ1-1	CASSSNQREGVHHGTEAFF	TGTGCCAGCAGTTCAAATCAAAGGGAGGGGGTGCACCACGGAACTGAAGCTTTCTTT
-	many	TRBV5-1	TRBJ2-7	CASSSRVYEQYF	TGCGCCAGCAGCTCCAGGGTCTACGAGCAGTACTTC
TRBD2	many	TRBV30	TRBJ2-7	CAWTRTSHSYEQYF	TGTGCCTGGACTAGGACTAGCCACTCCTACGAGCAGTACTTC
TRBD1	-	TRBV7-9	TRBJ1-1	CASSAGTALNTEAFF	TGTGCCAGCAGCGCAGGGACAGCATTGAACACTGAAGCTTTCTTT
-	few	TRBV6-1	TRBJ1-5	CASSPGPRDGPQHF	TGTGCCAGCAGCCCCGGACCGAGGGACGGGCCCCAGCATTTT
TRBD2	few	TRBV24-1	TRBJ2-5	CATAPGGGGETQYF	TGTGCCACCGCCCCAGGCGGGGGAGGTGAGACCCAGTACTTC
-	-	TRBV27	TRBJ1-5	CASRPGQLNQPQHF	TGTGCCAGCAGACCTGGACAACTCAATCAGCCCCAGCATTTT
TRBD1	-	TRBV28	TRBJ1-2	CASSEGGADYGYTF	TGTGCCAGCAGCGAAGGGGGCGCAGACTATGGCTACACCTTC
-	few	TRBV9	TRBJ2-3	CASSVELSGVTQYF	TGTGCCAGCAGCGTAGAGCTTTCAGGAGTTACGCAGTATTTT
-	many	TRBV6-8	TRBJ2-7	CASSYSPPYEQYF	TGTGCCAGCAGTTACTCGCCGCCCTACGAGCAGTACTTC
-	many	TRBV7-2	TRBJ2-1	CASSANLAGWFNEQFF	TGTGCCAGCAGCGCCAACTTGGCAGGGTGGTTCAATGAGCAGTTCTTC
-	many	TRBV20-1	TRBJ1-5	CSARAQIGDQPQHF	TGCAGTGCTAGAGCCCAAATAGGGGATCAGCCCCAGCATTTT
TRBD1	many	TRBV6-2/TRBV6-3	TRBJ1-5	CASVPGQGWNQPQHF	TGTGCCAGCGTACCGGGACAGGGGTGGAATCAGCCCCAGCATTTT
-	many	TRBV20-1	TRBJ1-1	CSARPMGLAEAFF	TGCAGTGCTAGACCGATGGGCTTGGCTGAAGCTTTCTTT
TRBD1	-	TRBV18	TRBJ2-7	CASSQQGITYEQCF	TGTGCCAGCTCACAACAGGGGATTACCTACGAGCAGTGCTTC
-	-	TRBV19	TRBJ1-2	CASRPMDPGGGYTF	TGTGCCAGTAGACCTATGGACCCTGGGGGTGGCTACACCTTC